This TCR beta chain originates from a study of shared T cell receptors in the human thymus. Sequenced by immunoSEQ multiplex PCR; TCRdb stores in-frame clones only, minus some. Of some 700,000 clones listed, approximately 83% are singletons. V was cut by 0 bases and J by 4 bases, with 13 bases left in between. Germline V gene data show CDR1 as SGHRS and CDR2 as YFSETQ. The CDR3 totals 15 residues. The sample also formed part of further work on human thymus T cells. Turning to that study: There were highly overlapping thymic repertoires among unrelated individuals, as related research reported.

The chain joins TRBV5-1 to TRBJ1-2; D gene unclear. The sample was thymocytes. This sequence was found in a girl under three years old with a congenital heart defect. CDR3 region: CASSLARDKGYGYTF. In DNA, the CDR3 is TGCGCCAGCAGCTTGGCCCGGGATAAGGGCTATGGCTACACCTTC.